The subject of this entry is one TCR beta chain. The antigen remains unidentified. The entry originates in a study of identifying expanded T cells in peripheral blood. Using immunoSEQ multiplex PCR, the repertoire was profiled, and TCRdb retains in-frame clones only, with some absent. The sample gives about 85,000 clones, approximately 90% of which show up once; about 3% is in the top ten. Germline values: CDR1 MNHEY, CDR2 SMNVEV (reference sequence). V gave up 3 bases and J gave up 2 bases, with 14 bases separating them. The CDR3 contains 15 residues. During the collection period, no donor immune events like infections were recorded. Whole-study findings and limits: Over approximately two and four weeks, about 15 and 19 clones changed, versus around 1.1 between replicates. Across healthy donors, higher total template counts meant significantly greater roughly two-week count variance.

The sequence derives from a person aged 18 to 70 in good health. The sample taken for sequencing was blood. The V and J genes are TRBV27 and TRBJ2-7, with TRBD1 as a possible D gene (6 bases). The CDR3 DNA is TGTGCCAGCAGTTTTGGAACAGGGTCTGCCTACGAGCAGTACTTC. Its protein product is CASSFGTGSAYEQYF.